Listed here is a single TCR beta chain. Germline V gives CDR1 MDHEN, CDR2 SYDVKM. The V gene end was trimmed by 3 bases and the J gene end by 4 bases; junction bases not matched to a gene: 10. The CDR3 spans 16 residues. Per the original data handling: By means of reference gene primer amplification, nucleated cell counts were estimated. Generated by immunoSEQ multiplex PCR, the TCRdb table keeps only in-frame clones and is missing some. V, J and clone size derive from that table, while D and trimming were established from the DNA sequence. The sample holds approximately 260,000 clones, roughly 80% seen once. These data originate in a study of blood T cell repertoires in COVID-19.

This TCR was sampled from a woman older than 75 with acute or convalescent COVID-19. The V gene is TRBV28, the J gene TRBJ2-5, with 8 bases matching TRBD2. The specimen was peripheral blood. This CDR3 is CASSFSTGSGAETQYF. CDR3 DNA sequence: TGTGCCAGCAGTTTTTCCACGGGTAGCGGGGCAGAGACCCAGTACTTC.